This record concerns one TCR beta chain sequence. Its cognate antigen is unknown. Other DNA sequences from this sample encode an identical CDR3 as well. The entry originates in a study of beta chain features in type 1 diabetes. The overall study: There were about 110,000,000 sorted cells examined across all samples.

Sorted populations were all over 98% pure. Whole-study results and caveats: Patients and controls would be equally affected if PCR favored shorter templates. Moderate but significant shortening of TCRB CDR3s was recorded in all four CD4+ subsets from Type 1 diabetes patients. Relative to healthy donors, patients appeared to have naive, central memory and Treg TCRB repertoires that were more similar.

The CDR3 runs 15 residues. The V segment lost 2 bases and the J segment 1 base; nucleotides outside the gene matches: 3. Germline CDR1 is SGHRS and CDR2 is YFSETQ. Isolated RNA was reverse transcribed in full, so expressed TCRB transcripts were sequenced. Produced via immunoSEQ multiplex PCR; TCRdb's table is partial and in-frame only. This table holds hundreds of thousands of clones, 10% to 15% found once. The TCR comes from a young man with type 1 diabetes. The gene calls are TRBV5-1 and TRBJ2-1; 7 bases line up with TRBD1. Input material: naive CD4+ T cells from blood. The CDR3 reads CASSLGTASYNEQFF. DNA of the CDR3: TGCGCCAGCAGCTTAGGGACAGCATCCTACAATGAGCAGTTCTTC.